The present T cell receptor (beta chain) was sequenced within a study of T cell repertoires in cytomegalovirus infection. Study details: Matching HLA type, along with CMV infection, was indicated by public TCR beta signatures. Whole-study findings and limits: Totalled public TCR beta family frequency picked out people who carried CMV plus the relevant HLA. In two of eight donors, the top clonotype was HLA-C-restricted CMV-specific.

Trimming took 0 bases from V and 8 from J, leaving 13 bases between them. This CDR3 comprises 15 residues. Germline CDR1 reads MGHRA; CDR2 reads YSYEKL. There are a few counts of this clonotype. The antigen is not known. TCRdb used MiXCR to reprocess the reads, holding one entry per CDR3 protein. The sample contains more than 250,000 distinct CDR3 sequences, around 25% of which appear only once. The sample consisted of cultured PBMCs, taken from culture after CMV antigen stimulation. The chain carries TRBV4-1 and TRBJ1-4; D is unclear. The clonotype was recovered from a human donor in good health (CMV status not recorded). Some clones in this sample may be carry-over from other donors' samples. The CDR3 nucleotides are TGCGCCAGCAGCCAAGATAATTCAGGAGCCGAAAAACTGTTTTTT. It encodes CASSQDNSGAEKLFF.